The clone carrying this T cell receptor beta chain occurred once. The record originates from a study of T cell repertoires and Cas9 in healthy adults. For the study at large: Characterization of SpCas9-reactive CD4 and CD8 T cells covered multi-effector potency, cytotoxicity and lineage.

In germline, CDR1 is LNHNV, CDR2 YYDKDF (reference sequence). V lost 5 bases to trimming and J lost 9 bases, with 12 bases between them. The CDR3 contains 12 residues. TCRdb's table, derived via immunoSEQ multiplex PCR, lists solely in-frame clones and lacks some. The sample includes tens of thousands of clones, under 95% seen only once; the top ten take 0.7% to 0.85%. This TCR was recovered from a human donor in good health. This rearrangement joins TRBV15 to TRBJ2-3; TRBD1 might be the D (6 bases). Sequences were obtained from CD4+ effector T cells (CD127+, CD25-, CD137-, CD154-) from PBMCs; culture status not recorded. The CDR3 loop reads CATSYPTGTQYF. The CDR3 nucleotides read TGTGCCACCAGCTACCCTACAGGGACGCAGTATTTT.